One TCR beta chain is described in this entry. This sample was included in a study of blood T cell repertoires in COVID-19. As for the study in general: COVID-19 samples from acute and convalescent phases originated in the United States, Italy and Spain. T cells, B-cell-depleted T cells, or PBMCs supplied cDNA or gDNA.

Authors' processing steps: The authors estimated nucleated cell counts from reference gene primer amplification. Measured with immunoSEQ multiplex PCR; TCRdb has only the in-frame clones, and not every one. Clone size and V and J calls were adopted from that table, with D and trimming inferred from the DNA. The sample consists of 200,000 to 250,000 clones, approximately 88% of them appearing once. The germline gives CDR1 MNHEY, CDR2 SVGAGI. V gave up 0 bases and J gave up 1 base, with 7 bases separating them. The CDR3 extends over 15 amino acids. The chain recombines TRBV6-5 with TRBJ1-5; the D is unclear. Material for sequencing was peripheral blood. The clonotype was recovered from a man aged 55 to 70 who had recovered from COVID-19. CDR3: CASSYSWRSNQPQHF. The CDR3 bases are TGTGCCAGCAGTTACTCGTGGCGGAGCAATCAGCCCCAGCATTTT.